This is a list of T cell receptor beta chains from one sample in a study of blood T cell repertoires in COVID-19. Here immunoSEQ multiplex PCR was the method, and the copy in TCRdb shows in-frame clones only, minus some. The data hold approximately 250,000 clones, with about 80% observed a single time. Sequenced input: peripheral blood. The source of these receptors is a human donor in a cohort sampled during active COVID-19. Each CDR3 is given with its conserved first and last residue. Fields, in order: CDR3 protein, V gene.

CDR3: CASSPIAQYENTIYF; V: TRBV18
CDR3: CASSSRTRPSTDTQYF; V: TRBV27
CDR3: CASSLSFRLAGLTDTQYF; V: TRBV27
CDR3: CASRGFHSYEQYF; V: TRBV6-5
CDR3: CASSHGRNEKLFF; V: TRBV4-1
CDR3: CASSQDWIGGGSVETQYF; V: TRBV3-1/TRBV3-2
CDR3: CASSPGTGVLSSYEQYF; V: TRBV18
CDR3: CASTLPFGGNSYEQYF; V: TRBV7-2
CDR3: CASSEPGQLAYEQYF; V: TRBV6-1
CDR3: CAIRSDRLTDTQYF; V: TRBV10-3
CDR3: CASSSTSGLAGDEQFF; V: TRBV7-8
CDR3: CSGAKETQYF; V: TRBV29-1
CDR3: CASSVTQGNNEQFF; V: TRBV9
CDR3: CASRTTGHNSPLHF; V: TRBV6-4
CDR3: CASSGGGLGYGYTF; V: TRBV2
CDR3: CASSWGIDTQYF; V: TRBV28
CDR3: CASRRGAAEQYF; V: TRBV6-5
CDR3: CASNQGVNTEAFF; V: TRBV12-3/TRBV12-4
CDR3: CASSQTSGRAKNIQYF; V: TRBV5-1
CDR3: CASSPSDRDGEKLFF; V: TRBV5-4
CDR3: CASRGTASEDEQYF; V: TRBV2
CDR3: CASSYSSAGGTDTQYF; V: TRBV6-5
CDR3: CAIRGTGNSPLHF; V: TRBV10-3
CDR3: CASGATGPKNIQYF; V: TRBV6-5
CDR3: CASSLDSGGTNEKLFF; V: TRBV5-1
CDR3: CASSQDYRSAYNEQFF; V: TRBV4-2
CDR3: CASSQARTGEQYF; V: TRBV6-2/TRBV6-3
CDR3: CASRDSYEQYF; V: TRBV19
CDR3: CASSLGTGYRDEKLFF; V: TRBV5-1
CDR3: CASSQSNRPRSGSTDTQYF; V: TRBV23-1
CDR3: CALAPGGRRYTDTQYF; V: TRBV10-2